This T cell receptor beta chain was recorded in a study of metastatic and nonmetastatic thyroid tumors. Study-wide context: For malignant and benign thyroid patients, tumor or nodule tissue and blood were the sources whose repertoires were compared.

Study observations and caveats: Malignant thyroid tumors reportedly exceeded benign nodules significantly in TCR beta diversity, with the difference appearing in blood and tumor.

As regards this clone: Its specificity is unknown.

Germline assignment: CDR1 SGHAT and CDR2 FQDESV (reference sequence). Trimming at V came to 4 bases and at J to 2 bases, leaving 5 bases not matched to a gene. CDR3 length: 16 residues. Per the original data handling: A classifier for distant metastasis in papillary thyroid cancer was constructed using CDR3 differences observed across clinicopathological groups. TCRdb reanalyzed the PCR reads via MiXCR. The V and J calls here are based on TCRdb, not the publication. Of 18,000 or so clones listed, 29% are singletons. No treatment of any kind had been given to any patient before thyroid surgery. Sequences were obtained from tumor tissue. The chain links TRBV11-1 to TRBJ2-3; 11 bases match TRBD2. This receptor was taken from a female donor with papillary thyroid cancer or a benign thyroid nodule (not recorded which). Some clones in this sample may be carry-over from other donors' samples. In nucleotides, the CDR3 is TGTGCCAGCAGCTCGACTAGCGGGGTAATCACAGATACGCAGTATTTT. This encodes CASSSTSGVITDTQYF.